One T cell receptor (beta chain) is described in this entry. The data were taken from a study of blood T cell repertoires in COVID-19. About the study: The cDNA or gDNA used as material had been derived from T cells, B-cell-depleted T cells, or PBMCs.

Sequencing used immunoSEQ multiplex PCR; TCRdb keeps in-frame clones, though not all of them. The table includes 50,000 to 65,000 clones, around 84% detected once. Germline CDR1 reads SNHLY; CDR2 reads FYNNEI. The CDR3 contains 13 residues. The V end was cut by 7 bases, the J end by 1 base, with 10 bases between. This rearrangement joins TRBV2 to TRBJ2-5; a possible D gene is TRBD2 (5 bases). The receptor was derived from a man between 65 and 80 years old with acute or convalescent COVID-19. Sequenced: peripheral blood. The CDR3 nucleotides read TGTGCCAGCAACCCAGCGGTCCAAGAGACCCAGTACTTC. Residues: CASNPAVQETQYF.